The 15 T cell receptor beta chains below come from one sample, sequenced in a study of OX40 agonist ivuxolimab in advanced cancers. Repertoires were generated with immunoSEQ multiplex PCR, while TCRdb's copy carries only in-frame clones and drops some. The sample lists 60,000 to 70,000 clones; about four fifths were seen once. The sequencing used CD4+ or CD8+ T cells sorted from blood, collected in a trial of the OX40 agonist ivuxolimab. These TCRs come from an adult with an advanced solid tumor such as melanoma, head and neck, liver or kidney cancer.

The V call is TRBV18, the J call TRBJ2-1, with D tentatively TRBD1 (6 bases). Trimming stripped 6 bases from V and 0 bases from J, with 12 bases between. The CDR3 runs to 15 residues. The V gene's germline CDR1 is KGHSH and CDR2 LQKENI. The CDR3 bases are TGTGCCAGCTCGCAGGGGTTGGGCTCCTACAATGAGCAGTTCTTC. Its translation is CASSQGLGSYNEQFF.

This clone was counted a single time. This chain joins TRBV5-4 and TRBJ1-6; 9 bases map to TRBD1. The CDR3 sequence is 17 residues long. Per germline, CDR1 SGHNT and CDR2 YYREEE (reference sequence). V trimming: 4 bases; J trimming: 7 bases; junction bases outside the gene matches: 12. CDR3: CASSQLQRGQGNSPLHF. CDR3 DNA sequence: TGTGCCAGCAGCCAACTCCAGCGGGGACAGGGAAATTCACCCCTCCACTTT.

In this sample, this clone turned up once. This chain joins TRBV11-2 and TRBJ2-5, with TRBD1 matching over 8 bases. The germline gives CDR1 SGHAT, CDR2 FQNNGV. The CDR3 is 14 amino acids. J gave up 5 bases and V 1 base, and 3 bases lay outside the gene matches. The CDR3 DNA reads as TGTGCCAGCAGCTTAGCCACAGGGGGGGAGACCCAGTACTTC. Translated, it gives CASSLATGGETQYF.

V usage is TRBV11-2 and J usage is TRBJ2-2, with TRBD1 identical over 8 bases. The germline V gene has CDR1 SGHAT and CDR2 FQNNGV. The J segment lost 8 bases and the V segment lost 3 bases, leaving 5 bases of the junction unmatched. The CDR3 is 14 amino acids. CDR3 bases: TGTGCCAGCAGCTTCAGACAGGGGATAGGGGAGCTGTTTTTT. It specifies CASSFRQGIGELFF.

The V and J genes are TRBV7-2 and TRBJ1-6, with unresolved D. From germline, CDR1 is SGHTA and CDR2 FQGNSA. V lost 4 bases, J lost 0 bases, and 10 bases lay in between. The CDR3 loop spans 16 amino acids. The DNA of the CDR3 is TGTGCCAGCAGCTCCCGTAGAAGCTCCTATAATTCACCCCTCCACTTT. It encodes CASSSRRSSYNSPLHF.

The chain couples TRBV6-5 to TRBJ2-7; TRBD2 aligns across 7 bases. V lost 6 bases and J lost 6; bases outside the gene matches: 8. This CDR3 is built from 13 residues. Germline loops: CDR1 MNHEY, CDR2 SVGAGI. As DNA, the CDR3 is TGTGCCAGCAGCCGGCTGGGCGGGAGCGAGCAGTACTTC. Translating it yields CASSRLGGSEQYF.

The count of this clone is one. The J gene is TRBJ2-7, the V gene TRBV11-2; TRBD2 might be the D (6 bases). The V gene lost 7 bases and the J gene lost 1 base, with 14 bases spanning the gap. The germline gives CDR1 SGHAT, CDR2 FQNNGV. The CDR3 extends over 14 amino acids. The CDR3 sequence: CASTPGVASYEQYF. In nucleotides, the CDR3 is TGTGCCAGCACCCCGGGGGTGGCGTCCTACGAGCAGTACTTC. The full variable domain, in which reference TRBV11-2 and TRBJ2-7 provide the parts outside the CDR3, is EAGVAQSPRYKIIEKRQSVAFWCNPISGHATLYWYQQILGQGPKLLIQFQNNGVVDDSQLPKDRFSAERLKGVDSTLKIQPAKLEDSAVYLCASTPGVASYEQYFGPGTRLTVT.

The J gene is TRBJ1-6, the V gene TRBV5-1; 8 nucleotides agree with TRBD1. V shed 4 bases and J 8 bases; nucleotides not matched to a gene: 8. The CDR3 is 15 residues long. CDR1 is SGHRS, CDR2 YFSETQ, per germline. CDR3 DNA: TGCGCCAGCAGCCCCTCCGGGACAGGAGATTCACCCCTCCACTTT. Translating it yields CASSPSGTGDSPLHF. Complete variable domain (other parts from reference TRBV5-1 and TRBJ1-6): KAGVTQTPRYLIKTRGQQVTLSCSPISGHRSVSWYQQTPGQGLQFLFEYFSETQRNKGNFPGRFSGRQFSNSRSEMNVSTLELGDSALYLCASSPSGTGDSPLHFGNGTRLTVT.

The rearrangement uses TRBV6-6 and TRBJ1-1; no clear D. CDR1 and CDR2 from the germline V gene are MNHNY and SVGAGI (reference sequence). The germline V and J ends were trimmed by 0 bases and 1 base, with 6 bases remaining between them. There are 14 residues in the CDR3. In DNA, the CDR3 is TGTGCCAGCAGTTACTCGGAAAGGAACACTGAAGCTTTCTTT. Residues: CASSYSERNTEAFF.

The rearrangement links TRBV6-5 to TRBJ2-7; no reliable D call. Per the germline V gene, CDR1 is MNHEY and CDR2 is SVGAGI. V dropped 4 bases and J dropped 1 base, with 8 bases sitting between them. The CDR3 consists of 13 residues. The CDR3 loop is CASSLGNSYEQYV. The CDR3 DNA is TGTGCCAGCAGTTTGGGGAATTCCTACGAGCAGTACGTC.

This clone was observed once. The chain links TRBV7-2 to TRBJ2-5; TRBD2 aligns across 13 bases. J lost 9 bases, V lost 5 bases, and 15 bases had no gene match. The CDR3 covers 17 residues. CDR1 and CDR2 from the germline V gene are SGHTA and FQGNSA. The CDR3 loop is CASSAPGGTSGNRAQYF. The CDR3 coding sequence is TGTGCCAGCAGCGCGCCGGGGGGGACTAGCGGGAACCGGGCCCAGTACTTC.

This clone occurred once. The chain couples TRBV9 to TRBJ2-1, with 12 nucleotides matching TRBD2. The V segment lost 3 bases and the J segment 9 bases; nucleotides outside the gene matches: 7. This CDR3 has 15 amino acids. Per the germline V gene, CDR1 is SGDLS and CDR2 is YYNGEE. CDR3 in DNA: TGTGCCAGCAGCGAAGAGACTAGCGGGAGAGTTGAGCAGTTCTTC. Translating it yields CASSEETSGRVEQFF. Drawing the rest from reference TRBV9 and TRBJ2-1, the complete variable domain is DSGVTQTPKHLITATGQRVTLRCSPRSGDLSVYWYQQSLDQGLQFLIQYYNGEERAKGNILERFSAQQFPDLHSELNLSSLELGDSALYFCASSEETSGRVEQFFGPGTRLTVL.

This clone was counted a single time. This chain links TRBV15 with TRBJ1-6; D may be TRBD1 (5 bases). Deletions cut 0 bases from V and 0 bases from J, with 9 bases between. CDR3 length: 17 residues. Germline V CDR1 and CDR2: LNHNV, YYDKDF (reference sequence). The CDR3, as DNA: TGTGCCACCAGCAGAGATTCAGGGAGCTCCTATAATTCACCCCTCCACTTT. Translating it yields CATSRDSGSSYNSPLHF.

V gene TRBV27 combines with J gene TRBJ2-2; D is possibly TRBD1 (6 bases). Germline lookup yields CDR1 MNHEY and CDR2 SMNVEV (reference sequence). With 3 bases removed from V and 0 bases from J, the gap between germline ends came to 11 bases. The CDR3 extends over 16 amino acids. The CDR3 sequence: CASSFRGIANTGELFF. Written as DNA, the CDR3 is TGTGCCAGCAGTTTTAGGGGGATAGCGAACACCGGGGAGCTGTTTTTT.

This sequence joins TRBV11-2 and TRBJ2-1; tentative D call: TRBD2 (5 bases). CDR1 SGHAT and CDR2 FQNNGV come from the germline V gene. The CDR3 runs to 15 residues. Trimming cost V 1 base and J 9 bases, with 16 bases left between them. CDR3 loop: CASSLVPRSSGEQFF. For the CDR3, the DNA is TGTGCCAGCAGCTTAGTGCCTCGTTCAAGCGGTGAGCAGTTCTTC. The full variable domain, in which reference TRBV11-2 and TRBJ2-1 provide the parts outside the CDR3, is EAGVAQSPRYKIIEKRQSVAFWCNPISGHATLYWYQQILGQGPKLLIQFQNNGVVDDSQLPKDRFSAERLKGVDSTLKIQPAKLEDSAVYLCASSLVPRSSGEQFFGPGTRLTVL.